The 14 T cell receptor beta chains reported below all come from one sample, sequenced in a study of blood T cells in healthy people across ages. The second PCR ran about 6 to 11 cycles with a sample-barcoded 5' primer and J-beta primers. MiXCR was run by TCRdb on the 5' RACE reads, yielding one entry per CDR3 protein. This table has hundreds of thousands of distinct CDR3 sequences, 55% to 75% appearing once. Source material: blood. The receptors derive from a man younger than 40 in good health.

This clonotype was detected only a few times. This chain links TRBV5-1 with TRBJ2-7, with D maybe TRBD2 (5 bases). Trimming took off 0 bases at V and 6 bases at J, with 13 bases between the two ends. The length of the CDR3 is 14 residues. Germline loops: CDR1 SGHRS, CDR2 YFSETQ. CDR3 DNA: TGCGCCAGCAGCTTGGAAGGGAGCGCGTTCGAGCAGTACTTC. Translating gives CASSLEGSAFEQYF.

The CDR3: CASSDSFYEQYF. CDR3 DNA: TGTGCCAGCAGTGACAGCTTCTACGAGCAGTACTTC. The J gene is TRBJ2-7, the V gene TRBV2; D unresolved. The CDR3 extends over 12 amino acids. V was cut by 3 bases and J by 3 bases, with 6 bases left in between. Germline CDR1 and CDR2: SNHLY and FYNNEI.

CDR3 sequence reads: CSARAQGGDRALRRREQFF. The CDR3 region has the DNA TGCAGTGCTAGAGCCCAGGGTGGGGACAGGGCGTTGCGGCGGAGGGAGCAGTTCTTC. The genes are TRBV20-1 and TRBJ2-1, with TRBD1 matching over 9 bases. Germline V gives CDR1 DFQATT, CDR2 SNEGSKA (reference sequence). The CDR3 covers 19 residues. Trimming took 1 base from V and 10 from J; bases not matched to a gene: 23.

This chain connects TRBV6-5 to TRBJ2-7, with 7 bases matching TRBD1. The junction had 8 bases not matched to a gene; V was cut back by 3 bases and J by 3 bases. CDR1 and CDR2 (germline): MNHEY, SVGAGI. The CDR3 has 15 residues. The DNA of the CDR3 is TGTGCCAGCAGTTATGGAAACAGGGGTATCTACGAGCAGTACTTC. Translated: CASSYGNRGIYEQYF.

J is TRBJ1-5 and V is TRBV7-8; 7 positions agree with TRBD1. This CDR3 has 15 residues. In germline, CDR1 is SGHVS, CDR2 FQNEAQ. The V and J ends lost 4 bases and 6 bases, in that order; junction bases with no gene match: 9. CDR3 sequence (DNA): TGTGCCAGCAGCTCCCGAGGGGGCGCGGGTCAGCCCCAGCATTTT. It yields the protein CASSSRGGAGQPQHF.

CDR3 sequence (DNA): TGCAGTGCTAGTTCAGATGGCGGGAGTTCCTACGAGCAGTACTTC. Translating gives CSASSDGGSSYEQYF. The chain links TRBV20-1 to TRBJ2-7, with 7 bases aligning to TRBD2. The CDR3 length is 15 residues. V shed 3 bases and J 1 base; nucleotides not matched to a gene: 9. Per the germline V gene, CDR1 is DFQATT and CDR2 is SNEGSKA (reference sequence).

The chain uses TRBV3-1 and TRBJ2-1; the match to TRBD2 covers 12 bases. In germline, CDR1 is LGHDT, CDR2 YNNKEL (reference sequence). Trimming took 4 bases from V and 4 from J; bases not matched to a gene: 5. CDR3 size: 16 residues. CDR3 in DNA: TGTGCCAGCAGCCCACTAGGGACTAGCGGGTACAATGAGCAGTTCTTC. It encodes CASSPLGTSGYNEQFF.

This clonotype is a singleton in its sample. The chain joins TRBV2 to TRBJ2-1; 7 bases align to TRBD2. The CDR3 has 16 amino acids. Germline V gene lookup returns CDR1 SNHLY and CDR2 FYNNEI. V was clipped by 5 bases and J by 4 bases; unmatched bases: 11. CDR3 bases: TGTGCCAGCAGTCTAGTGGGAGGGCCGGGATACAATGAGCAGTTCTTC. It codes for CASSLVGGPGYNEQFF.

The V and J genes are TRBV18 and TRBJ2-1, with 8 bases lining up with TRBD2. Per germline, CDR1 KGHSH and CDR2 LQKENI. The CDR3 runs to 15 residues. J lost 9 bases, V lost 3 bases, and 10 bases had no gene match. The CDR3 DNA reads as TGTGCCAGCTCACCCACTAGCGGACGGGGTGGTGAGCAGTTCTTC. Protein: CASSPTSGRGGEQFF.

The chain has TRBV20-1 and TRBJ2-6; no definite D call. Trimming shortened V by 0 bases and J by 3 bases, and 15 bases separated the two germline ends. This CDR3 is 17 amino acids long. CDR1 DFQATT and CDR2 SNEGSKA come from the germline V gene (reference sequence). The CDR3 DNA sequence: TGCAGTGCTAGAGATCGTATTCGGGCCGGTGGGGCCAACGTCCTGACTTTC. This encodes CSARDRIRAGGANVLTF.

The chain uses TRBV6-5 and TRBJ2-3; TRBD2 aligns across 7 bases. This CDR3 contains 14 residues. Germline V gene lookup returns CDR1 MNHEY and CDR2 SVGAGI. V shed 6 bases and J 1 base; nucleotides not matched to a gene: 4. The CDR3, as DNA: TGTGCCAGCAGGACTAGCCAGGGCACAGATACGCAGTATTTT. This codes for CASRTSQGTDTQYF.

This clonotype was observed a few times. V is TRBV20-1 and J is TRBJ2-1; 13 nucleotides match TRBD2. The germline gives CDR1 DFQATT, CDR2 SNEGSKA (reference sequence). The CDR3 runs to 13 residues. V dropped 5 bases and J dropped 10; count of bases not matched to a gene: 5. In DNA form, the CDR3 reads TGCAGTGCTTCCCTACTAGCGGGAGGGGAGCAGTTCTTC. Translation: CSASLLAGGEQFF.

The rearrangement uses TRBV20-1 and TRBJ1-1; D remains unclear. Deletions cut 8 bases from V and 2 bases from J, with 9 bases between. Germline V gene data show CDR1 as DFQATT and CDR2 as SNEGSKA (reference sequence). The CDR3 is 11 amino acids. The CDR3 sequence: CSFTVNTEAFF. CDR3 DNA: TGCAGTTTCACGGTTAACACTGAAGCTTTCTTT.

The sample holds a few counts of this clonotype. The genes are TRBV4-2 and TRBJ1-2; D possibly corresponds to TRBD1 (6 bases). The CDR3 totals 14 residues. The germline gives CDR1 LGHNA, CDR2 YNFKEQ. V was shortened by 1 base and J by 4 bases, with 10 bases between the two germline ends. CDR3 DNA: TGTGCCAGCAGCCAAGTAGGGGGGGGCTATGGCTACACCTTC. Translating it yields CASSQVGGGYGYTF.